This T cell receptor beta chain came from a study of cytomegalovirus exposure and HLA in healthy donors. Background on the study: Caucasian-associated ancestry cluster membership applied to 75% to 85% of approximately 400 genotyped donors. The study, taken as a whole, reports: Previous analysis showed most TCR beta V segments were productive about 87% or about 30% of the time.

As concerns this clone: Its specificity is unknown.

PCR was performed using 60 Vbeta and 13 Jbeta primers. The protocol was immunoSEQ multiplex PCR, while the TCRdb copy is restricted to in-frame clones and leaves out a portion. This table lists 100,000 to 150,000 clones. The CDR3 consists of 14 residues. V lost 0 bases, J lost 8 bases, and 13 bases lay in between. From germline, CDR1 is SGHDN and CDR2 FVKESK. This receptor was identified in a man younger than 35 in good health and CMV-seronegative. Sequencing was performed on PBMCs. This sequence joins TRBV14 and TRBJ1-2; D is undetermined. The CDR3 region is CASSQDGRTGGYTF. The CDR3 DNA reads TGTGCCAGCAGCCAAGATGGGCGGACGGGGGGCTACACCTTC.